The 21 T cell receptor beta chains given below trace back to one sample, sequenced in a study of shared clonotypes between healthy human individuals. Sequenced by immunoSEQ multiplex PCR; TCRdb stores in-frame clones only, minus some. Of nearly 1,000,000 clones in the sample, approximately 80% were seen once. The specimen sequenced was memory CD4+ T cells sorted from blood. This sample's subset: CD45RA-negative fraction. The source is a young man in good health.

This clone was seen just once. The chain carries TRBV7-9 and TRBJ2-7; D is perhaps TRBD1 or TRBD2 (6 bases each). V was clipped by 8 bases and J by 2 bases, with 16 bases between them. CDR1 and CDR2 (germline): SEHNR, FQNEAQ (reference sequence). The CDR3 consists of 14 residues. The CDR3 loop reads CASRETGNAYEQYF. The CDR3 nucleotides read TGTGCCAGCCGGGAGACAGGTAACGCCTACGAGCAGTACTTC.

The chain employs TRBV9 and TRBJ1-4, with TRBD1 matching 7 bases. V dropped 3 bases and J dropped 4; count of bases not matched to a gene: 3. The CDR3 totals 14 residues. CDR1 is SGDLS, CDR2 YYNGEE, per germline. The CDR3 region has the DNA TGTGCCAGCAGCGAAGGGACAGTTAATGAAAAACTGTTTTTT. It translates to CASSEGTVNEKLFF.

J is TRBJ1-1 and V is TRBV5-4; 8 bases agree with TRBD1. From germline, CDR1 is SGHNT and CDR2 YYREEE (reference sequence). J lost 1 base, V lost 2 bases, and 4 bases had no gene match. The CDR3 runs 15 residues. This CDR3 reads CASSFQGAQNTEAFF. CDR3 sequence (DNA): TGTGCCAGCAGCTTTCAGGGGGCGCAGAACACTGAAGCTTTCTTT.

The chain links TRBV30 to TRBJ1-5; perhaps TRBD1 as D (5 bases). CDR3 length: 12 residues. CDR1 and CDR2 from the germline V gene are GTSNPN and SVGIG (reference sequence). Trimming left V 0 bases short and J 6 bases short, with 6 bases between. CDR3 region: CAWSVGGQPQHF. The CDR3 region has the DNA TGTGCCTGGAGTGTGGGGGGTCAGCCCCAGCATTTT.

V is TRBV7-2 and J is TRBJ2-1; the match to TRBD2 covers 9 bases. CDR1 is SGHTA and CDR2 is FQGNSA in the germline V gene. With V trimmed by 6 bases and J by 0 bases, 6 bases remained unmatched. The CDR3 has 16 amino acids. The CDR3 DNA sequence: TGTGCCAGCAGTTTTAGCGGGAGCGACTCCTACAATGAGCAGTTCTTC. Residues: CASSFSGSDSYNEQFF.

V and J are TRBV5-1 and TRBJ1-1; TRBD1 agrees at 8 bases. CDR3 size: 14 residues. Germline V CDR1 and CDR2: SGHRS, YFSETQ. The junction had 7 bases not matched to a gene; V was cut back by 3 bases and J by 6 bases. CDR3 protein: CASSSDRAVPEAFF. CDR3 coding DNA: TGCGCCAGCAGCTCGGACAGGGCGGTCCCTGAAGCTTTCTTT.

The chain joins TRBV9 to TRBJ2-7; weak D call: TRBD2 (5 bases). The CDR3 covers 15 residues. The germline V gene encodes CDR1 SGDLS and CDR2 YYNGEE. The ends were cut back, 0 bases at V and 6 bases at J, with 16 bases in the middle. The CDR3, as DNA: TGTGCCAGCAGCGTAGAGGGCGGGCCTGGCCGCGAGCAGTACTTC. It yields the protein CASSVEGGPGREQYF. The full variable domain, in which reference TRBV9 and TRBJ2-7 provide the parts outside the CDR3, is DSGVTQTPKHLITATGQRVTLRCSPRSGDLSVYWYQQSLDQGLQFLIQYYNGEERAKGNILERFSAQQFPDLHSELNLSSLELGDSALYFCASSVEGGPGREQYFGPGTRLTVT.

This rearrangement joins TRBV6-1 to TRBJ2-7; a possible D gene is TRBD1 (6 bases). CDR3 length equals 16 residues. The germline CDR1 and CDR2 sequences are MNHNS and SASEGT. Between the trimmed V and J ends, which lost 3 bases and 5 bases, there was a span of 20 bases. The CDR3 is CASSDAGAQGIHEQYF. CDR3 in DNA: TGTGCCAGCAGTGACGCCGGGGCACAGGGTATCCACGAGCAGTACTTC.

The V gene is TRBV27, the J gene TRBJ2-7; D might be TRBD2 (6 bases). The CDR3 has 14 residues. V lost 4 bases, J lost 1 base, and 11 bases lay in between. Germline CDR1 and CDR2: MNHEY and SMNVEV (reference sequence). The CDR3 spells CASSSPGLSYEQYF. The CDR3 bases are TGTGCCAGCAGTTCGCCAGGACTATCCTACGAGCAGTACTTC.

This clone was counted a few times. The CDR3 loop reads CAVPDRGQLKTSGADEQYF. The CDR3 DNA reads TGCGCCGTCCCAGACAGGGGGCAATTGAAGACTAGCGGGGCCGACGAGCAGTACTTC. The rearrangement joins TRBV5-1 to TRBJ2-7, with a tentative D call TRBD2 (11 bases). CDR1 is SGHRS and CDR2 is YFSETQ in the germline V gene. The length of the CDR3 is 19 residues. The V gene lost 10 bases and the J gene lost 5 bases, with 37 bases spanning the gap.

CDR3 protein: CASSPPSPLASYEQYF. Written as DNA, the CDR3 is TGTGCCAGCAGCCCCCCGTCTCCACTAGCGAGCTACGAGCAGTACTTC. The V and J genes are TRBV7-9 and TRBJ2-7; 7 nucleotides line up with TRBD2. CDR1 and CDR2 (germline): SEHNR, FQNEAQ (reference sequence). This CDR3 has 16 residues. Germline trimming cut 5 bases from V and 3 bases from J; bases unmatched to any gene: 13. Drawing the rest from reference TRBV7-9 and TRBJ2-7, the complete variable domain is DTGVSQNPRHKITKRGQNVTFRCDPISEHNRLYWYRQTLGQGPEFLTYFQNEAQLEKSRLLSDRFSAERPKGSFSTLEIQRTEQGDSAMYLCASSPPSPLASYEQYFGPGTRLTVT.

The chain has TRBV6-5 and TRBJ2-1, with 13 bases lining up with TRBD2. Germline trimming cut 2 bases from V and 4 bases from J; bases unmatched to any gene: 2. Germline V gene sequence: CDR1 MNHEY, CDR2 SVGAGI. This CDR3 has 16 amino acids. The CDR3 sequence is CASSYTSGGVYNEQFF. The CDR3 DNA reads as TGTGCCAGCAGTTACACTAGCGGGGGGGTGTACAATGAGCAGTTCTTC.

In its sample, this clone was seen once. The chain recombines TRBV9 with TRBJ2-7; TRBD2 agrees at 10 bases. The germline V gene has CDR1 SGDLS and CDR2 YYNGEE. The CDR3 runs to 15 residues. V shed 0 bases, J shed 4 bases, and the junction held 4 bases outside the gene matches. As DNA, the CDR3 is TGTGCCAGCAGCGTAGGGCCTAGCGGGAGTTACGAGCAGTACTTC. Its translation is CASSVGPSGSYEQYF.

J is TRBJ2-3 and V is TRBV5-6, with D unclear. The CDR3 contains 14 residues. Looked up from germline, CDR1 is SGHDT and CDR2 is YYEEEE. V was pared by 2 bases and J by 1 base, with 8 bases between. CDR3 loop: CASSFRAGTDTQYF. CDR3 coding DNA: TGTGCCAGCAGCTTCCGTGCCGGCACAGATACGCAGTATTTT. Filled out from reference TRBV5-6 and TRBJ2-3, the complete variable domain reads DAGVTQSPTHLIKTRGQQVTLRCSPKSGHDTVSWYQQALGQGPQFIFQYYEEEERQRGNFPDRFSGHQFPNYSSELNVNALLLGDSALYLCASSFRAGTDTQYFGPGTRLTVL.

The rearrangement joins TRBV7-9 to TRBJ2-3; 12 positions match TRBD1. Germline CDR1 SEHNR, CDR2 FQNEAQ (reference sequence). After removal of 1 base from V and 3 bases from J, the junction contained 2 bases not matched to a gene. The CDR3 covers 16 residues. This CDR3 reads CASSLGDRGRTDTQYF. The CDR3 DNA reads TGTGCCAGCAGCTTAGGGGACAGGGGGCGAACAGATACGCAGTATTTT. Supplemented by reference TRBV7-9 and TRBJ2-3, the full variable domain reads DTGVSQNPRHKITKRGQNVTFRCDPISEHNRLYWYRQTLGQGPEFLTYFQNEAQLEKSRLLSDRFSAERPKGSFSTLEIQRTEQGDSAMYLCASSLGDRGRTDTQYFGPGTRLTVL.

The chain combines TRBV5-6 with TRBJ1-2; D remains unclear. The CDR3 is 13 amino acids. CDR1 is SGHDT and CDR2 is YYEEEE in the germline V gene. V was trimmed by 0 bases and J by 4 bases, leaving 7 bases between them. The CDR3 DNA reads as TGTGCCAGCAGCTTGGGGGTAACCTATGGCTACACCTTC. This gives the protein CASSLGVTYGYTF. Full variable domain (missing parts from reference TRBV5-6 and TRBJ1-2): DAGVTQSPTHLIKTRGQQVTLRCSPKSGHDTVSWYQQALGQGPQFIFQYYEEEERQRGNFPDRFSGHQFPNYSSELNVNALLLGDSALYLCASSLGVTYGYTFGSGTRLTVV.

A single count supports this clone. The rearrangement joins TRBV14 to TRBJ1-6; D is undetermined. CDR3 length: 15 amino acids. Germline lookup yields CDR1 SGHDN and CDR2 FVKESK. V was shortened by 1 base and J by 7 bases, with 11 bases between the two germline ends. CDR3 nucleotide sequence: TGTGCCAGCAGCCAAGTCGAGGGTACCAATTCACCCCTCCACTTT. This codes for CASSQVEGTNSPLHF.

The V call is TRBV4-1, the J call TRBJ1-4, with D unresolved. CDR3 length equals 20 residues. CDR1 MGHRA and CDR2 YSYEKL come from the germline V gene. V was pared by 0 bases and J by 1 base, with 21 bases between. CDR3 nucleotides: TGCGCCAGCAGCCAAGACCCGTTCGGTACCGGGCGGATAACTAATGAAAAACTGTTTTTT. Residues: CASSQDPFGTGRITNEKLFF.

CDR3 region: CASSRQGGARTGELFF. The CDR3 DNA follows: TGTGCCAGCAGCCGTCAGGGAGGGGCGCGCACCGGGGAGCTGTTTTTT. The chain recombines TRBV5-6 with TRBJ2-2, with 7 bases aligning to TRBD2. The junction had 10 bases not matched to a gene; V was cut back by 4 bases and J by 4 bases. Germline V CDR1 and CDR2: SGHDT, YYEEEE. The CDR3 length is 16 residues.

The V and J genes are TRBV5-1 and TRBJ2-3, with D possibly being TRBD1 (7 bases). V shed 4 bases and J shed 4 bases, with 16 bases lying between them. Germline loops: CDR1 SGHRS, CDR2 YFSETQ. The CDR3 has 15 amino acids. CDR3 loop: CASSPKDRRADTQYF. CDR3 nucleotide sequence: TGCGCCAGCAGCCCCAAGGACAGGAGGGCAGATACGCAGTATTTT. The full variable domain, completed using reference TRBV5-1 and TRBJ2-3, is KAGVTQTPRYLIKTRGQQVTLSCSPISGHRSVSWYQQTPGQGLQFLFEYFSETQRNKGNFPGRFSGRQFSNSRSEMNVSTLELGDSALYLCASSPKDRRADTQYFGPGTRLTVL.

This clone was counted once. The chain has TRBV9 and TRBJ2-3, with TRBD2 matching 11 bases. J was trimmed by 1 base and V by 1 base; bases with no gene match: 8. CDR1 is SGDLS, CDR2 YYNGEE, per germline. This CDR3 has 18 residues. CDR3 residues: CASSVSVAGGPRTDTQYF. The CDR3 DNA sequence: TGTGCCAGCAGCGTATCAGTAGCGGGAGGGCCCCGCACAGATACGCAGTATTTT.